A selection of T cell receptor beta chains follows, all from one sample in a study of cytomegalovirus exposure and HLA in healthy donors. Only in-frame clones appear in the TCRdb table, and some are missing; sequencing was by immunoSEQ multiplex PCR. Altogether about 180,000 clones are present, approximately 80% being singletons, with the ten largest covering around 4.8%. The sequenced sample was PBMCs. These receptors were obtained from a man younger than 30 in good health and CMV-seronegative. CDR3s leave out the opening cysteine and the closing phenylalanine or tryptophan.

CDR3aa: ASSMFLTGGVGQPQH
v_gene: TRBV7-2
j_gene: TRBJ1-5

CDR3aa: ASSLLAVYSNQPQH
v_gene: TRBV5-8
j_gene: TRBJ1-5

CDR3aa: ASSLGGENTGELF
v_gene: TRBV7-3
j_gene: TRBJ2-2

CDR3aa: ASSSAHSYGYT
v_gene: TRBV9
j_gene: TRBJ1-2

CDR3aa: ASSLAGGNQPQH
v_gene: TRBV5-1
j_gene: TRBJ1-5

CDR3aa: ASSGVDRGLYGYT
v_gene: TRBV7-9
j_gene: TRBJ1-2

CDR3aa: ASTGPGGRFVTGELF
v_gene: TRBV25-1
j_gene: TRBJ2-2

CDR3aa: ASSLWSGIEAF
v_gene: TRBV5-1
j_gene: TRBJ1-1

CDR3aa: ASSEGQKETQY
v_gene: TRBV2
j_gene: TRBJ2-5

CDR3aa: AWGFPGLAGVLNTGELF
v_gene: TRBV30
j_gene: TRBJ2-2

CDR3aa: ASSWSYRDPSNQPQH
v_gene: TRBV28
j_gene: TRBJ1-5

CDR3aa: AWSPGFSTGELF
v_gene: TRBV30
j_gene: TRBJ2-2

CDR3aa: SVEVREGYT
v_gene: TRBV29-1
j_gene: TRBJ1-2

CDR3aa: ASSFPGGEQF
v_gene: TRBV5-1
j_gene: TRBJ2-1

CDR3aa: ASSGAGKYEQF
v_gene: TRBV19
j_gene: TRBJ2-1

CDR3aa: ASSSLAGGPREQY
v_gene: TRBV27
j_gene: TRBJ2-7

CDR3aa: AIRAGARERSGELF
v_gene: TRBV10-3
j_gene: TRBJ2-2

CDR3aa: ASSQDFPSGASYEQY
v_gene: TRBV4-2
j_gene: TRBJ2-7

CDR3aa: ASNPGVDVRQPQH
v_gene: TRBV27
j_gene: TRBJ1-5

CDR3aa: ASTTGREKLF
v_gene: TRBV19
j_gene: TRBJ1-4

CDR3aa: ASSEDRGFTYEQY
v_gene: TRBV2
j_gene: TRBJ2-7

CDR3aa: ASSLRQSSGELF
v_gene: TRBV7-3
j_gene: TRBJ2-2

CDR3aa: AITDRGYGYT
v_gene: TRBV2
j_gene: TRBJ1-2